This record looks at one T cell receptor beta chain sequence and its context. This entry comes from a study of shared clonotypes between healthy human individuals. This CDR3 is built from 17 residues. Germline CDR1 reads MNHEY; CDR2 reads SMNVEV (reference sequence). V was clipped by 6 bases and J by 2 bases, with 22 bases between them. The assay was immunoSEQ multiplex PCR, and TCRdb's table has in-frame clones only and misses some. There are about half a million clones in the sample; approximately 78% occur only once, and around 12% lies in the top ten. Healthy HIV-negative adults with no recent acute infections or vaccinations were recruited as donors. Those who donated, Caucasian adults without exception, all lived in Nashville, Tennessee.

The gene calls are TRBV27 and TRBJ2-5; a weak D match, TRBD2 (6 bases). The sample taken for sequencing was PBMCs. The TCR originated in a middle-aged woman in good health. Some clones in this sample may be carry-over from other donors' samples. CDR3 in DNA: TGTGCCAGCAGCCAAGATAGGTGGGCTAGCGATCAAGAGACCCAGTACTTC. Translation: CASSQDRWASDQETQYF.